This T cell receptor (beta chain) was obtained from a study of regulatory T cells in long-lasting Graves disease. Study results and caveats: Persistent disease was associated with favored TRBV28 usage and with favored use of TRBJ1-2 and TRBJ2-5. A greater number of public clonotypes (under 3,000) was shared by persistent patients than by new patients (over 900).

Described time point: persistent/refractory GD, antithyroid drugs over 5 years with positive TRAb. There was RNA extracted from PBMCs, and the TCR library was made from it. Sequencing libraries for TCR beta were prepared with iRepertoire HTBI primers and Arm-PCR of CDR3 regions. Via MiXCR, TCRdb re-called the multiplex PCR reads, giving one row per CDR3 protein. This table has roughly 450,000 distinct CDR3 sequences, under 25% appearing once. This clonotype has ten or more counts. The target antigen is unknown. The germline CDR1 and CDR2 sequences are SGHAT and FQNNGV. The ends lost 5 bases at V and 4 bases at J; junction bases unmatched: 15. The CDR3 extends over 17 amino acids.

The rearrangement uses TRBV11-2 and TRBJ2-5; TRBD1 aligns across 8 bases. Material: peripheral blood mononuclear cells (PBMCs), obtained when the disease was refractory, from a patient treated with antithyroid drugs. The sequence was collected from a female donor with Graves disease. Here the CDR3 DNA reads TGTGCCAGCAGCGAGGGGCAGGGGGCTTCAAAGGGAGAGACCCAGTACTTC. It codes for CASSEGQGASKGETQYF.